This entry features one T cell receptor (beta chain) sequence. MiXCR, applied by TCRdb to the 5' RACE reads, yields one record per CDR3 protein. The sample includes 450,000 to 650,000 distinct CDR3 sequences, roughly 15% of them seen just once. This entry belongs to a study of identical twins. This sample was shared with a second study, whose subject was yellow fever vaccine responses in identical twins. That report adds: Twins' T cell vaccine responses reportedly looked partly convergent, partly personalized.

The clonotype originates from a woman aged 18-29 years in good health. Source material: CD4+ T cells sorted from blood.

The CDR3 loop reads CASSLRQGANYEQYF. In DNA form, the CDR3 reads TGTGCCAGCAGCTTACGGCAGGGGGCGAACTACGAGCAGTACTTC. This chain connects TRBV7-3 to TRBJ2-7; 8 bases are a match to TRBD1. Germline lookup yields CDR1 SGHTA and CDR2 FQGTGA. The CDR3 has 15 residues. Unmatched junction bases numbered 6, after V lost 2 bases and J lost 3 bases.